This TCR beta chain appears in the sequencing data of a study of naive and memory T cell subsets. The study's findings and limits: Higher TCR numbers at tuberculin sites reflect T cell infiltration, per interpretation.

Amplification of ligated cDNA took four PCR rounds with SP2 and nested alpha and beta constant primers. MiXCR was run by TCRdb on the UMI-ligation and nested PCR reads, yielding one entry per CDR3 protein. The table lists 20,000 to 25,000 distinct CDR3 sequences, 4.5% to 7% of them singletons. Germline CDR1 and CDR2: MNHEY and SVGAGI. CDR3 size: 13 residues. Trimming cost V 5 bases and J 8 bases; bases outside gene matches: 6. This clonotype appeared once. Its specificity is not known. Treatment denoted: skin biopsy from PPD injection site in Mantoux-positive individual. A UMI-containing oligonucleotide was joined by 3' ligation to the TCR cDNA template. Individuals with a positive Mantoux test gave biopsies from PPD-injected skin. Unsorted total RNA, about 1 to 1000 ng, was DNase treated before reverse transcription.

The sample here was skin, taken from a tuberculin skin test site. J is TRBJ1-5 and V is TRBV6-5; 7 positions agree with TRBD1. The sequence came from an adult in good health. The DNA of the CDR3 is TGTGCCAGCAGTCGGGACAGAAGGGAGCCCCAGCATTTT. Amino acids: CASSRDRREPQHF.